This TCR beta chain was profiled in a study of control samples from healthy donors and cancer patients. Generated by immunoSEQ multiplex PCR, the TCRdb table keeps only in-frame clones and is missing some. This sample has around 170,000 clones, with around nine tenths found just once. This receptor was obtained from a woman younger than 45 in good health. Sequenced material: blood.

The CDR3 DNA reads as TGTGCCAGCAGCTCCCAACTTGAGACCCAGTACTTC. It is translated as CASSSQLETQYF. The chain carries TRBV5-6 and TRBJ2-5; D is ambiguous. Germline assignment: CDR1 SGHDT and CDR2 YYEEEE. The CDR3 totals 12 residues. Between the trimmed V and J ends, which lost 3 bases and 5 bases, there was a span of 8 bases.